This paragraph covers one T cell receptor (beta chain) sequence. Its antigen is not known. These data originate in a study of blood T cells in healthy people across ages. The study recruited healthy Caucasian donors from Russia who were aged about 6 to 90. General study findings and limits: Researchers deemed the diversity estimates from one million T cells underestimates.

Per germline, CDR1 KGHDR and CDR2 SFDVKD. The CDR3 is made up of 13 amino acids. Trimming pared 8 bases from V and 4 bases from J, leaving 13 bases between. Alongside a J-beta primer mix, a sample-barcoded 5' primer served in a second PCR lasting about 6 to 12 cycles. Each cDNA molecule, via a template-switch adaptor with 12 random nucleotides, was tagged. One entry per CDR3 protein results from TCRdb running MiXCR on the 5' RACE reads. Of 650,000 to 700,000 distinct CDR3 sequences listed, about 51% are singletons. The chain couples TRBV24-1 to TRBJ2-5; a possible D gene is TRBD2 (5 bases). Material: blood. The receptor comes from a woman older than 75 in good health. CDR3 sequence (DNA): TGTGCCACCATGGGTGCGGCGGGAGAGACCCAGTACTTC. Protein: CATMGAAGETQYF.